This TCR beta chain came from a study of cytomegalovirus exposure and HLA in healthy donors (dated by TCRdb to about 2017). With regard to the full study: According to a later analysis, one platform produced both the 110 or so validation repertoires and the roughly 660 repertoires of the first cohort. High-throughput TCR immunosequencing, statistical association of individual TCRs with disease status, and machine learning were combined to predict cytomegalovirus infection status. Besides the first cohort of hundreds of subjects, a separate validation cohort made up of about 120 different subjects was used. The study was designed to test whether signatures of past pathogen exposure could be identified by cataloging public T cell receptors.

General study outcomes and caveats: Three of the identified cytomegalovirus-associated TCR beta chains were confirmed in vitro to be specific for cytomegalovirus antigens. The study listed approximately 160 TCR beta chains as associated with cytomegalovirus. Most TCR sequences were observed very rarely across donors, whereas some public TCRs were present in many individuals. A later analysis found that TCRs clustered in the first cohort also tended to co-occur in the approximately 120 validation repertoires, with 94% of cluster scores above 0. According to the authors, the approach could potentially be generalized to other disease states and immunological phenotypes. A later analysis lacked HLA typing for the validation cohort, so it scored co-occurrence in that cohort across all 130 or so repertoires. Cytomegalovirus status was reported to be diagnosed by the classifier with high specificity and sensitivity in both the original and validation cohorts.

Library preparation used the immunoSEQ multiplex PCR assay. On the authors' methods: A statistical classification framework was built to diagnose cytomegalovirus status from the catalog of TCR beta chain sequences. TCRdb re-hosts the immuneACCESS table, in-frame sequences only. Its copies lack some clones; in the studies checked, an unresolved V gene accounts for under half of them, and the cause for the rest is not known. V and J calls and clone size come straight from that table; D and trimming were deduced from the DNA. The sample table holds 150,000 to 200,000 clones, of which roughly 85% were seen once. Approximately 16% of the sample rests with the top ten. Trimming leaves V shorter by 3 bases and J shorter by 4 bases, with the junction holding 6 bases beyond the gene matches. There are 18 amino acids in the CDR3, from cysteine to phenylalanine inclusive. The sequence is cut down to CDR3 DNA, 54 bases in frame from base 1. Reading the germline V gene gives CDR1 MGHRA and CDR2 YSYEKL.

Donors formed part of the validation cohort, which comprised over a hundred subjects and was distinct from the first cohort of 550 to 850 subjects. Comments on this clone: It lacks a known antigen. No base quality values were provided; no much bigger clone lies one nucleotide off.

This TCR came from a man between 18 and 35 years old in good health and CMV-seropositive. This chain joins TRBV4-1 to TRBJ2-6, and 13 junctional nucleotides match TRBD2. The source material was PBMCs. Here is the DNA: TGCGCCAGCAGCCACGGACTAGCGGGAGTACTGGGGGCCAACGTCCTGACTTTC. It specifies CASSHGLAGVLGANVLTF.